What follows are 30 T cell receptor beta chains derived from one specimen sequenced in a study of CD8+ T cells in alopecia areata. The treatment is: oral pan-JAK inhibitor, 5-10 mg twice daily. The authors extracted RNA and reverse transcribed it into cDNA as the sequencing template. The repertoire was sequenced with immunoSEQ multiplex PCR; TCRdb's copy has only in-frame clones and lacks some. The table lists 130,000 or so clones, approximately 86% of them singletons. The source material was CD8+ T cells sorted from blood, sampled at week 4, from a patient treated with tofacitinib. Receptors originate from a human donor with alopecia areata.

V gene TRBV13 combines with J gene TRBJ2-1, with D perhaps TRBD2 (5 bases). Looked up from germline, CDR1 is PRHDT and CDR2 is FYEKMQ (reference sequence). Between the trimmed V and J ends, which lost 5 bases and 0 bases, there was a span of 11 bases. The CDR3 contains 15 residues. CDR3 coding DNA: TGTGCCAGCAGCCCGCCGAGCGGCTCCTACAATGAGCAGTTCTTC. Protein sequence: CASSPPSGSYNEQFF.

The gene calls are TRBV5-4 and TRBJ2-2; TRBD2 matches 7 bases. With 4 bases clipped from V and 4 bases from J, the junction kept 7 bases outside the gene matches. The CDR3 extends over 15 amino acids. The germline gives CDR1 SGHNT, CDR2 YYREEE (reference sequence). CDR3 DNA: TGTGCCAGCAGCGCCGCGGGGGATGGCACCGGGGAGCTGTTTTTT. This encodes CASSAAGDGTGELFF.

The CDR3 reads CASSQASGSQETQYF. In DNA form, the CDR3 reads TGTGCCAGCAGCCAAGCTTCGGGCAGCCAAGAGACCCAGTACTTC. The genes are TRBV4-2 and TRBJ2-5; D unclear. Looked up from germline, CDR1 is LGHNA and CDR2 is YNFKEQ. The CDR3 runs to 15 residues. Trimming removed 1 base from V and 1 base from J, with 10 bases in between.

The chain carries TRBV6-6 and TRBJ2-3, with D possibly being TRBD1 (6 bases). Germline lookup yields CDR1 MNHNY and CDR2 SVGAGI (reference sequence). The CDR3 extends over 13 amino acids. The V gene lost 5 bases and the J gene lost 2 bases, with 8 bases spanning the gap. Here the CDR3 reads CASSGTTTDTQYF. CDR3 bases: TGTGCCAGCAGTGGGACAACCACAGATACGCAGTATTTT.

This clone appeared once. V is TRBV29-1 and J is TRBJ1-2, with D uncertain. The CDR3 contains 12 residues. Germline-derived CDR1 and CDR2 are SQVTM and ANQGSEA. V lost 2 bases and J lost 8, with 12 bases in between. CDR3 amino acids: CSVETYRRGYTF. CDR3 nucleotides: TGCAGCGTTGAAACATACCGTAGGGGCTACACCTTC.

J is TRBJ2-3 and V is TRBV5-6; 10 bases fit TRBD2. The germline V gene encodes CDR1 SGHDT and CDR2 YYEEEE. The CDR3 is 17 amino acids. Trimming at V came to 4 bases and at J to 8 bases, leaving 16 bases not matched to a gene. CDR3 loop: CASSGAFPAGGSGTQYF. The CDR3 nucleotides are TGTGCCAGCAGCGGAGCCTTTCCAGCGGGAGGGTCAGGTACGCAGTATTTT.

The CDR3 DNA reads TGTGCCAGTAGTATTGGGGATCTGACCGGGGAGCTGTTTTTT. Protein: CASSIGDLTGELFF. The rearrangement joins TRBV19 to TRBJ2-2; no firm D call. This CDR3 spans 14 amino acids. CDR1 is LNHDA, CDR2 SQIVND, per germline (reference sequence). V was pared by 3 bases and J by 5 bases, with 10 bases between.

This sequence joins TRBV15 and TRBJ2-3, with D unclear. This CDR3 contains 15 residues. V was pared by 5 bases and J by 5 bases, with 17 bases between. Germline V gene sequence: CDR1 LNHNV, CDR2 YYDKDF (reference sequence). The DNA for the CDR3 is TGTGCCACCAGCCCCCTCCTGAGCGATGGAGATACGCAGTATTTT. It encodes CATSPLLSDGDTQYF.

The chain couples TRBV29-1 to TRBJ2-2; a weak D match, TRBD2 (5 bases). This CDR3 region has 11 residues. The germline CDR1 and CDR2 sequences are SQVTM and ANQGSEA. Trimming took 3 bases from V and 6 from J, leaving 5 bases between them. The CDR3 DNA reads TGCAGCGTTGAGCGGGCCGGGGAGCTGTTTTTT. Protein product: CSVERAGELFF.

The rearrangement uses TRBV29-1 and TRBJ1-2; 10 nucleotides match TRBD1. Germline V gene lookup returns CDR1 SQVTM and CDR2 ANQGSEA. The CDR3 is 14 residues long. The trim removed 2 bases at V and 2 bases at J, leaving 2 bases unmatched. The chain's CDR3 is CSVERGQGNYGYTF. In DNA, the CDR3 is TGCAGCGTTGAAAGGGGACAGGGGAACTATGGCTACACCTTC. Looking up the rest from reference TRBV29-1 and TRBJ1-2 gives the full variable domain: SAVISQKPSRDICQRGTSLTIQCQVDSQVTMMFWYRQQPGQSLTLIATANQGSEATYESGFVIDKFPISRPNLTFSTLTVSNMSPEDSSIYLCSVERGQGNYGYTFGSGTRLTVV.

The table lists this clone with a count of one. The V gene is TRBV6-1, the J gene TRBJ2-1; D possibly corresponds to TRBD1 (6 bases). CDR3 length equals 14 residues. V was pared by 10 bases and J by 5 bases, with 18 bases between. Germline V gene sequence: CDR1 MNHNS, CDR2 SASEGT. CDR3 in DNA: TGTGCCACCTGGGGGCAGAACAATCACAATGAGCAGTTCTTC. Translating gives CATWGQNNHNEQFF.

The chain employs TRBV28 and TRBJ2-7; tentative D call: TRBD2 (5 bases). This CDR3 comprises 15 residues. Germline-derived CDR1 and CDR2 are MDHEN and SYDVKM. The V gene lost 2 bases and the J gene lost 2 bases, with 13 bases spanning the gap. The CDR3: CASSLPTRDPYEQYF. CDR3 DNA: TGTGCCAGCAGTTTACCGACGAGGGATCCCTACGAGCAGTACTTC.

The chain joins TRBV10-2 to TRBJ2-7; unclear D gene. The germline CDR1 and CDR2 sequences are WSHSY and SAAADI. This CDR3 contains 11 residues. V was cut by 6 bases and J by 1 base, with 4 bases left in between. The CDR3 DNA reads TGCGCCAGCAGGAGTTCCTACGAGCAGTACTTC. This translates into CASRSSYEQYF.

The V gene is TRBV30, the J gene TRBJ2-7; D perhaps matches TRBD1 (6 bases). The CDR3 contains 12 residues. Trimming cost V 3 bases and J 7 bases, with 13 bases left between them. Germline assignment: CDR1 GTSNPN and CDR2 SVGIG (reference sequence). In DNA, the CDR3 is TGTGCCTGGAGCCCAGGGGTCGGAGAGCAGTACTTC. Protein sequence: CAWSPGVGEQYF.

This clone was picked up one time. The chain recombines TRBV15 with TRBJ2-1, with TRBD2 matching over 10 bases. The length of the CDR3 is 16 residues. CDR1 and CDR2 from the germline V gene are LNHNV and YYDKDF (reference sequence). V was pared by 5 bases and J by 8 bases, with 12 bases of the junction left unmatched. The CDR3: CATSPAGLAAPDEQFF. CDR3 nucleotide sequence: TGTGCCACCAGCCCAGCAGGACTAGCGGCCCCCGATGAGCAGTTCTTC.

The rearrangement links TRBV27 to TRBJ2-5, with 9 positions matching TRBD2. The V segment lost 3 bases and the J segment 4 bases; nucleotides outside the gene matches: 6. The CDR3 contains 15 residues. The V gene's germline CDR1 is MNHEY and CDR2 SMNVEV (reference sequence). CDR3 sequence: CASSFINSGRETQYF. The CDR3 coding sequence is TGTGCCAGCAGTTTTATCAATAGCGGGAGAGAGACCCAGTACTTC.

This clone has a handful of counts. This sequence joins TRBV6-5 and TRBJ2-1, with TRBD1 identical over 7 bases. Losses at the gene ends were 8 bases for V and 10 bases for J; bases not matched to a gene: 5. CDR1 is MNHEY and CDR2 is SVGAGI in the germline V gene. The CDR3 is 11 residues long. CDR3 amino acids: CASRGGGEQFF. Written as DNA, the CDR3 is TGTGCCAGCCGAGGGGGCGGAGAGCAGTTCTTC.

V gene TRBV25-1 combines with J gene TRBJ2-2; D gene uncertain. The CDR3 length is 14 residues. V was pared by 10 bases and J by 0 bases, with 12 bases between. Per germline, CDR1 MGHDK and CDR2 SYGVNS. DNA for the CDR3: TGTGCCACCAAACCGGAGACGAACACCGGGGAGCTGTTTTTT. Encoded protein: CATKPETNTGELFF.

CDR3 region: CASSPLSWGTTGAFTDTQYF. The CDR3, as DNA: TGCGCCAGCAGCCCACTCTCCTGGGGAACGACAGGGGCTTTCACAGATACGCAGTATTTT. The V gene is TRBV4-1, the J gene TRBJ2-3; TRBD1 aligns across 8 bases. Germline values: CDR1 MGHRA, CDR2 YSYEKL. With V trimmed by 4 bases and J by 2 bases, 20 bases remained unmatched. This CDR3 comprises 20 residues.

V and J are TRBV6-5 and TRBJ2-7; a weak D match, TRBD1 (5 bases). Germline V gene data show CDR1 as MNHEY and CDR2 as SVGAGI. The CDR3 spans 15 residues. Trimming removed 8 bases from V and 0 bases from J, with 17 bases in between. The CDR3 bases are TGTGCCAGCGCTCCAGGGCGTAAAAGCTCCTACGAGCAGTACTTC. Translation: CASAPGRKSSYEQYF.

The chain recombines TRBV29-1 with TRBJ1-5, with D perhaps matching TRBD1 (5 bases). Trimming took off 6 bases at V and 0 bases at J, with 6 bases between the two ends. The CDR3 is made up of 12 amino acids. Germline V CDR1 and CDR2: SQVTM, ANQGSEA. CDR3 residues: CSVGDSNQPQHF. The CDR3 DNA sequence: TGCAGCGTGGGGGATAGCAATCAGCCCCAGCATTTT.

V usage is TRBV29-1 and J usage is TRBJ1-3, with 8 positions matching TRBD1. Looked up from germline, CDR1 is SQVTM and CDR2 is ANQGSEA. The CDR3 is 16 residues long. With V trimmed by 0 bases and J by 3 bases, 7 bases remained unmatched. CDR3 bases: TGCAGCGTTGAAGACACCAGGACAGGGTTTGGAAACACCATATATTTT. Translating it yields CSVEDTRTGFGNTIYF.

The chain is built from TRBV5-1 and TRBJ2-1; 8 bases are shared with TRBD2. The CDR3 totals 13 residues. After removal of 2 bases from V and 7 bases from J, the junction contained 2 bases not matched to a gene. Germline CDR1 and CDR2: SGHRS and YFSETQ. The CDR3 loop reads CASSFERENEQFF. CDR3 DNA sequence: TGCGCCAGCAGCTTCGAGCGGGAGAATGAGCAGTTCTTC.

The J gene is TRBJ1-2, the V gene TRBV7-9, with 7 bases aligning to TRBD1. The trim removed 5 bases at V and 4 bases at J, leaving 7 bases unmatched. Per germline, CDR1 SEHNR and CDR2 FQNEAQ (reference sequence). The CDR3 is 14 amino acids. The CDR3 spells CASSQTGLGYGYTF. CDR3 nucleotides: TGTGCCAGCAGCCAGACAGGGTTGGGCTATGGCTACACCTTC.

This chain uses TRBV4-1 with TRBJ2-2; a weak D match, TRBD1 (6 bases). The V end lost 7 bases, the J end lost 5 bases, and 14 bases lay between the germline ends. Germline V lookup: CDR1 MGHRA, CDR2 YSYEKL. The length of the CDR3 is 14 residues. The CDR3, as DNA: TGCGCCAGCAACCACAGGGTTATGACCGGGGAGCTGTTTTTT. This gives the protein CASNHRVMTGELFF.

This clone was picked up a small number of times. The chain carries TRBV5-4 and TRBJ2-3; D is ambiguous. Germline V gene data show CDR1 as SGHNT and CDR2 as YYREEE (reference sequence). The CDR3 length is 15 residues. V lost 0 bases to trimming and J lost 4 bases, with 12 bases between them. For the CDR3, the DNA is TGTGCCAGCAGCTTGGGCACCCCCAATCCAGATACGCAGTATTTT. This codes for CASSLGTPNPDTQYF.

This clone was seen only once. The rearrangement uses TRBV11-2 and TRBJ1-1; possibly TRBD1 for D (5 bases). The germline V gene encodes CDR1 SGHAT and CDR2 FQNNGV. The V end was cut by 0 bases, the J end by 11 bases, with 10 bases between. The CDR3 has 12 residues. CDR3 residues: CASSLDTGGAFF. The CDR3 DNA sequence: TGTGCCAGCAGCTTAGATACAGGAGGGGCTTTCTTT.

This chain connects TRBV29-1 to TRBJ2-7, with D hard to call. Germline V gene data show CDR1 as SQVTM and CDR2 as ANQGSEA. Between the trimmed V and J ends, which lost 4 bases and 3 bases, there was a span of 13 bases. CDR3 size: 13 residues. The CDR3, as DNA: TGCAGCGTTGGATTGAGTCAGAACTACGAGCAGTACTTC. It yields the protein CSVGLSQNYEQYF.

The chain links TRBV27 to TRBJ2-3, with D unresolved. The CDR3 totals 13 residues. Germline loops: CDR1 MNHEY, CDR2 SMNVEV (reference sequence). The ends were cut back, 4 bases at V and 5 bases at J, with 10 bases in the middle. CDR3 bases: TGTGCCAGCAGTTCCCTACAGCTAGATACGCAGTATTTT. Protein product: CASSSLQLDTQYF.

The chain combines TRBV5-4 with TRBJ2-2; D perhaps matches TRBD1 (6 bases). V gave up 0 bases and J gave up 8 bases, with 11 bases separating them. Germline V CDR1 and CDR2: SGHNT, YYREEE (reference sequence). The CDR3 extends over 14 amino acids. CDR3 sequence (DNA): TGTGCCAGCAGCTTGGCAGGGGACGAGGGGGAGCTGTTTTTT. Translated, it gives CASSLAGDEGELFF.